The entry below describes one TCR beta chain. Its antigen is undetermined. The table came from immunoSEQ multiplex PCR; TCRdb's copy has only in-frame clones and leaves some out. The data contain 1.5 million to 2.5 million clones, about 95% of them seen just once; the ten biggest clones take up approximately 1.2%. The data were obtained in a study of shared clonotypes between healthy human individuals. Study-wide points: Non-shared clonotypes displayed generation probabilities falling below those of clonotypes present in all four donors.

In germline, CDR1 is MGHRA, CDR2 YSYEKL. Between the trimmed V and J ends, which lost 1 base and 7 bases, there was a span of 13 bases. The CDR3 has 15 residues. Naive CD8 cells comprised CD45RO-negative, CCR7-positively selected cells, excluding terminally differentiated effector memory CD45RA+ cells. V gene TRBV4-1 combines with J gene TRBJ2-2; D tentatively reads TRBD1 or TRBD2 (5 bases each). Sample: naive CD8+ T cells sorted from blood. The TCR was taken from a man between 18 and 29 years old in good health. The chain's CDR3 is CASSQGVGTGGELFF. In DNA form, the CDR3 reads TGCGCCAGCAGCCAAGGTGTAGGGACGGGCGGGGAGCTGTTTTTT.